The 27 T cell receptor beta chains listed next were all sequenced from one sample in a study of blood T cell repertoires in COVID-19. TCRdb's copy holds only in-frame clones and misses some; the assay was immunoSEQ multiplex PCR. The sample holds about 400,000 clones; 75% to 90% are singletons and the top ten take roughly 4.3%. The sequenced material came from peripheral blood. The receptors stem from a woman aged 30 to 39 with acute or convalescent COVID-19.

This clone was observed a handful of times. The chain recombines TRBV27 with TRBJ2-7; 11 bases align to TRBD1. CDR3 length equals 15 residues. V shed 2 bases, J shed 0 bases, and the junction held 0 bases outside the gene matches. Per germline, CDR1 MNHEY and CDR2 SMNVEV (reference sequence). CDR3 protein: CASSLGTGGSYEQYF. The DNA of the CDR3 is TGTGCCAGCAGTTTAGGGACAGGGGGCTCCTACGAGCAGTACTTC.

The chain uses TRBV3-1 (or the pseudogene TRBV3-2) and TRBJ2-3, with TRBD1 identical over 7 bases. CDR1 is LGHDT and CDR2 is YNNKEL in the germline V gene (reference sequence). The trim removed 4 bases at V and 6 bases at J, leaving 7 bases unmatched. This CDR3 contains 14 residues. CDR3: CASSRQGGEDTQYF. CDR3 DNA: TGTGCCAGCAGCCGTCAAGGGGGCGAGGATACGCAGTATTTT.

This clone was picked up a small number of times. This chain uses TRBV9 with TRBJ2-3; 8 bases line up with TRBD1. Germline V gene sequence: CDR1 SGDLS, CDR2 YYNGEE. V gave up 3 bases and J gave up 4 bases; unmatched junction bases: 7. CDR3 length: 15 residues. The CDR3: CASSEGQEMADTQYF. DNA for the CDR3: TGTGCCAGCAGCGAGGGACAGGAGATGGCAGATACGCAGTATTTT. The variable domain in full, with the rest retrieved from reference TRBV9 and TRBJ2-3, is DSGVTQTPKHLITATGQRVTLRCSPRSGDLSVYWYQQSLDQGLQFLIQYYNGEERAKGNILERFSAQQFPDLHSELNLSSLELGDSALYFCASSEGQEMADTQYFGPGTRLTVL.

For the CDR3, the DNA is TGTGCCAGCAGTGATCCCCGGTCGGATACGCAGTATTTT. Translating gives CASSDPRSDTQYF. This chain links TRBV6-1 with TRBJ2-3; the D is unclear. There are 13 residues in the CDR3. CDR1 and CDR2 (germline): MNHNS, SASEGT. Trimming removed 3 bases at V and 6 bases at J, with 10 bases between.

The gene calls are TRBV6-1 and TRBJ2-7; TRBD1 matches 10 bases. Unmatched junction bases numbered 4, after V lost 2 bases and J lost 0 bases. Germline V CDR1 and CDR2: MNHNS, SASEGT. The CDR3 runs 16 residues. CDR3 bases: TGTGCCAGCAGTGAATGGGACAGGGGCTTCTCCTACGAGCAGTACTTC. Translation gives CASSEWDRGFSYEQYF.

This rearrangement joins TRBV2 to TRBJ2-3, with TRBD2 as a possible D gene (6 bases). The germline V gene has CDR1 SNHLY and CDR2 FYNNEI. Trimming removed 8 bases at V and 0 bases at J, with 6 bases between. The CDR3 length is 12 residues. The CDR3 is CASGTSTDTQYF. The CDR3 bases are TGTGCCAGCGGGACTAGCACAGATACGCAGTATTTT.

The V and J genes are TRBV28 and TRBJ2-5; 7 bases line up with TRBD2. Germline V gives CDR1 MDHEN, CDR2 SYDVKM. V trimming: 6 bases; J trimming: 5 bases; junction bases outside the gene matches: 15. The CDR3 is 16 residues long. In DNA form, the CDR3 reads TGTGCCAGCAGCACATGGTGGGGGGGTAGTGAGGAGACCCAGTACTTC. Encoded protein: CASSTWWGGSEETQYF.

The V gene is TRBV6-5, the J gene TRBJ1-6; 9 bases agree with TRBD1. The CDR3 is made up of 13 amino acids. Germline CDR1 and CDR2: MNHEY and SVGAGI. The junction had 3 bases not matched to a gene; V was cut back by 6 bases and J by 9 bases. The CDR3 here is CASRGTGSSPLHF. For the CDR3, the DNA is TGTGCCAGCAGGGGGACAGGGAGTTCACCCCTCCACTTT.

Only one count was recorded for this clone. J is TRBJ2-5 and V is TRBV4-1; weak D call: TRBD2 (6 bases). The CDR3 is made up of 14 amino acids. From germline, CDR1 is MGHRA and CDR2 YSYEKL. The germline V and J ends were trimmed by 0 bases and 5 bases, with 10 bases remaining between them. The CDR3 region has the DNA TGCGCCAGCAGCCAAGAGGCGGGGCCGGAGACCCAGTACTTC. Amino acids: CASSQEAGPETQYF.

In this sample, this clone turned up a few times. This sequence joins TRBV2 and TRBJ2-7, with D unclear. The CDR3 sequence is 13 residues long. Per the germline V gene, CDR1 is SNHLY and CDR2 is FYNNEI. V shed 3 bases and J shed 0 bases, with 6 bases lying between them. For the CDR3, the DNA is TGTGCCAGCAGTGACTACGACTCCTACGAGCAGTACTTC. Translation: CASSDYDSYEQYF. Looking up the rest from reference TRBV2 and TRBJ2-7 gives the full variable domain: EPEVTQTPSHQVTQMGQEVILRCVPISNHLYFYWYRQILGQKVEFLVSFYNNEISEKSEIFDDQFSVERPDGSNFTLKIRSTKLEDSAMYFCASSDYDSYEQYFGPGTRLTVT.

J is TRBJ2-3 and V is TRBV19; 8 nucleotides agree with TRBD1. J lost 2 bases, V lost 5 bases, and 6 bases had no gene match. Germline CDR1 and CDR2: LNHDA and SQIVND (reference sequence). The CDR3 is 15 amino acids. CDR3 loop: CASSPGQGPTDTQYF. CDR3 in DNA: TGTGCCAGTAGTCCCGGACAGGGTCCCACAGATACGCAGTATTTT.

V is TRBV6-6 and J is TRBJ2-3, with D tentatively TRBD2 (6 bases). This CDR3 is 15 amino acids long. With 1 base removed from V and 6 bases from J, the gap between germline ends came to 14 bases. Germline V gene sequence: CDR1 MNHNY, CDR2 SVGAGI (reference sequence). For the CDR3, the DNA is TGTGCCAGCAGTTACTTAGGAGGGGAAGGGGATACGCAGTATTTT. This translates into CASSYLGGEGDTQYF.

In nucleotides, the CDR3 is TGTGCCAGCAGCCAAATCGCCCAATACAGGGCCCGACCTGAAGCTTTCTTT. Translated, it gives CASSQIAQYRARPEAFF. The chain is built from TRBV16 and TRBJ1-1, with D possibly being TRBD1 (6 bases). Germline V gives CDR1 KGHSY, CDR2 FQNENV. The CDR3 loop spans 17 amino acids. Trimming removed 2 bases at V and 6 bases at J, with 22 bases between. Full variable domain (outside the CDR3, taken from reference TRBV16 and TRBJ1-1): GEEVAQTPKHLVRGEGQKAKLYCAPIKGHSYVFWYQQVLKNEFKFLISFQNENVFDETGMPKERFSAKCLPNSPCSLEIQATKLEDSAVYFCASSQIAQYRARPEAFFGQGTRLTVV.

CDR3 loop: CASRPVDRAHEQFF. CDR3 DNA sequence: TGTGCCAGCAGACCTGTGGACAGGGCCCATGAGCAGTTCTTC. This sequence joins TRBV6-6 and TRBJ2-1; 8 nucleotides line up with TRBD1. This CDR3 is 14 amino acids long. CDR1 and CDR2 (germline): MNHNY, SVGAGI (reference sequence). Trimming took 6 bases from V and 8 from J; bases not matched to a gene: 9.

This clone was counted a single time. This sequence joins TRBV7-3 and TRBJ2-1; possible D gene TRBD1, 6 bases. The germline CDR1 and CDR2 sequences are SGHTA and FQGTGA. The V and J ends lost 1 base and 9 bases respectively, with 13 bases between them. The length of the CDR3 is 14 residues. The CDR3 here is CASSLNNRVSEQFF. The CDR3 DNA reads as TGTGCCAGCAGCTTAAACAACAGGGTGAGTGAGCAGTTCTTC.

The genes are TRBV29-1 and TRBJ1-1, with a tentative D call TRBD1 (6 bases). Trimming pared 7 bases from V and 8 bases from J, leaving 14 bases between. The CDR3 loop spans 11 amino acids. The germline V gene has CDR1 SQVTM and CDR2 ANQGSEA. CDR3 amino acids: CSGKDSREAFF. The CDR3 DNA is TGCAGCGGGAAGGACAGCCGAGAAGCTTTCTTT.

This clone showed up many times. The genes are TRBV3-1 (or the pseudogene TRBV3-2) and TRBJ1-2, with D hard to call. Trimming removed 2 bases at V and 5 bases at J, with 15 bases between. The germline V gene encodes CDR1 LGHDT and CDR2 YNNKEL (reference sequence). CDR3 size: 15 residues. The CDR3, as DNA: TGTGCCAGCAGCCAACCCGGAGCCCATATTTATGGCTACACCTTC. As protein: CASSQPGAHIYGYTF.

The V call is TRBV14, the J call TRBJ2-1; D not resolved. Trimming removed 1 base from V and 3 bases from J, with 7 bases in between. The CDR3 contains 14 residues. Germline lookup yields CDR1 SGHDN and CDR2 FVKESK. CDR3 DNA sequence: TGTGCCAGCAGCCAAGTAGGAGACTACAATGAGCAGTTCTTC. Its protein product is CASSQVGDYNEQFF. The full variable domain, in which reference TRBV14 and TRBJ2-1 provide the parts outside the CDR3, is EAGVTQFPSHSVIEKGQTVTLRCDPISGHDNLYWYRRVMGKEIKFLLHFVKESKQDESGMPNNRFLAERTGGTYSTLKVQPAELEDSGVYFCASSQVGDYNEQFFGPGTRLTVL.

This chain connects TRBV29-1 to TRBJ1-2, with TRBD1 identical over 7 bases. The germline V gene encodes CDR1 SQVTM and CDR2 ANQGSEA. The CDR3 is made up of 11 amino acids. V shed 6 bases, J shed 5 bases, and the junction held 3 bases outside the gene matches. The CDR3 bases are TGCAGCGTGACAGGGCTTTATGGCTACACCTTC. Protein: CSVTGLYGYTF.

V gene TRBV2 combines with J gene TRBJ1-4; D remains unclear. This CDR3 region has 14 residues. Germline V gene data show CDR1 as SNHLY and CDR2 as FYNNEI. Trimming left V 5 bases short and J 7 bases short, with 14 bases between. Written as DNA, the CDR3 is TGTGCCAGCAGTCCCGACATGGTGGCTGAAAAACTGTTTTTT. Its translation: CASSPDMVAEKLFF.

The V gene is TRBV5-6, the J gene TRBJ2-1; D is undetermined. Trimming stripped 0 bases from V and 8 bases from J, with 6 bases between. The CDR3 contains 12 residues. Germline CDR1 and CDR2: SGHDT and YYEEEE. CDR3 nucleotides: TGTGCCAGCAGCTTGGTCCTTGATGAGCAGTTCTTC. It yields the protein CASSLVLDEQFF.

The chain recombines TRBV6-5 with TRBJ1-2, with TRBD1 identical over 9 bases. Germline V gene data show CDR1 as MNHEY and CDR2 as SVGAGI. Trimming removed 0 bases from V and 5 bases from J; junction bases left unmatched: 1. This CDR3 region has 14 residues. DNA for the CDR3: TGTGCCAGCAGTTACTCGGGACAGGGTTATGGCTACACCTTC. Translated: CASSYSGQGYGYTF.

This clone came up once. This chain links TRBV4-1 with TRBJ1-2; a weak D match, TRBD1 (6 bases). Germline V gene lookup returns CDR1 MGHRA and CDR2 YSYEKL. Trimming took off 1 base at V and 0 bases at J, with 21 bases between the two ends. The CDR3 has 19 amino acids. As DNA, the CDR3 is TGCGCCAGCAGCCAAGCACCGGGACATCCTCGTCGGACTAACTATGGCTACACCTTC. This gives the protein CASSQAPGHPRRTNYGYTF.

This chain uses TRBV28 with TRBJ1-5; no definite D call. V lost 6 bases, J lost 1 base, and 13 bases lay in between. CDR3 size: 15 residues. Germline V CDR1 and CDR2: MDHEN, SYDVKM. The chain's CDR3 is CASRGLRGSNQPQHF. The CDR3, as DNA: TGTGCCAGCAGGGGCCTACGTGGAAGCAATCAGCCCCAGCATTTT.

CDR3 residues: CASSVRETLNEQFF. CDR3 nucleotide sequence: TGTGCCAGCAGCGTCAGGGAAACTCTAAATGAGCAGTTCTTC. V and J are TRBV2 and TRBJ2-1; the D gene is possibly TRBD1 (5 bases). The CDR3 is made up of 14 amino acids. CDR1 SNHLY and CDR2 FYNNEI come from the germline V gene. Between the trimmed V and J ends, which lost 6 bases and 7 bases, there was a span of 16 bases.

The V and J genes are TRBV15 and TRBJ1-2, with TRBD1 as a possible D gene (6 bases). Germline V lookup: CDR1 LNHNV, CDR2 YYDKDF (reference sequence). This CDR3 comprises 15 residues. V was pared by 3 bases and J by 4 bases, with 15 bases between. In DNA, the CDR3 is TGTGCCACCAGCAGTCGACAGGCGACTTTCTATGGCTACACCTTC. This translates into CATSSRQATFYGYTF.

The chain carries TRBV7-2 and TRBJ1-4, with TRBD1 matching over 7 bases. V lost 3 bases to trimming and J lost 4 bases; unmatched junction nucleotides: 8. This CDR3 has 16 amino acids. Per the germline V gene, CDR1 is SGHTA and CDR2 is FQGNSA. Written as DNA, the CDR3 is TGTGCCAGCAGCTTGACCACGGGACAGCTTAATGAAAAACTGTTTTTT. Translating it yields CASSLTTGQLNEKLFF.